The present entry profiles one TCR beta chain with its context. Its specificity is not known. The sample belongs to a study of PD-1 blockade in classical Hodgkin lymphoma. Study observations and caveats: Baseline diversity resembling that of newly diagnosed patients was seen in complete responders. TCR diversity at baseline was reported to be reduced in newly diagnosed patients relative to healthy donors.

Trimming took 10 bases from V and 6 from J, leaving 24 bases between them. CDR1 WNHNN and CDR2 SYGVQD come from the germline V gene (reference sequence). This CDR3 has 15 amino acids. Sequencing used immunoSEQ multiplex PCR; TCRdb keeps in-frame clones, though not all of them. Here the sample spans about 75,000 clones, under 95% being singletons. Autologous stem cell transplantation was followed by relapse in every patient, and brentuximab vedotin exposure varied. The sample here was peripheral blood mononuclear cells (PBMCs), taken at baseline. The chain couples TRBV10-1 to TRBJ1-2; no clear D gene. The receptor was derived from a human donor with classical Hodgkin lymphoma. The CDR3 region is CANLLGLRFRDGYTF. Here the CDR3 DNA reads TGCGCCAACCTTTTGGGCCTTCGCTTCAGAGATGGCTACACCTTC.